These 2 T cell receptor beta chains share one sample of origin, sequenced in a study of T cells in Graves' hyperthyroidism and ophthalmopathy. RNA transcripts provided the source from which TCR beta CDR3 regions were amplified. The TCR CDR3 first-round RT-PCR relied on the HTBI primer set. TCRdb ran MiXCR on the multiplex PCR reads and lists one entry per CDR3 protein. Of approximately 320,000 distinct CDR3 sequences in the sample, roughly 17% are singletons; the top ten hold approximately 31%. Sequencing was done on a sample of blood. The source of these receptors is a man younger than 40 with Graves' hyperthyroidism.

This clonotype showed up just a few times. The CDR3 DNA sequence: TGTGCCAGTACCTACGGTCTGTCCTATGGCTACACCTTC. Translating gives CASTYGLSYGYTF. J is TRBJ1-2 and V is TRBV19; no reliable D call. The CDR3 contains 13 residues. Germline assignment: CDR1 LNHDA and CDR2 SQIVND (reference sequence). V was clipped by 7 bases and J by 4 bases, with 13 bases between them.

The CDR3, as DNA: TGTGCCAGCAGCTTAATCGGAACCGGGGAGCTGTTTTTT. Translated, it gives CASSLIGTGELFF. This chain uses TRBV7-9 with TRBJ2-2; the D is unclear. Germline CDR1 SEHNR, CDR2 FQNEAQ (reference sequence). CDR3 length: 13 amino acids. V was trimmed by 2 bases and J by 5 bases, leaving 6 bases between them.